The source of this T cell receptor beta chain is a study of OX40 agonist ivuxolimab in advanced cancers. Between the trimmed V and J ends, which lost 5 bases and 6 bases, there was a span of 11 bases. Germline V gene data show CDR1 as LNHDA and CDR2 as SQIVND (reference sequence). The CDR3 contains 12 residues. Sequencing used immunoSEQ multiplex PCR; TCRdb keeps in-frame clones, though not all of them. The sample consists of around 10,000 clones, about three quarters of them appearing once. The rearrangement links TRBV19 to TRBJ2-7, with D perhaps given as TRBD1 or TRBD2 (6 bases each). The receptor was isolated from an adult with an advanced solid tumor such as melanoma, head and neck, liver or kidney cancer. The sequencing here drew on CD4+ or CD8+ T cells sorted from blood, taken in a trial of the OX40 agonist ivuxolimab. CDR3 region: CASSFKGGEQYF. CDR3 in DNA: TGTGCCAGTAGTTTTAAGGGGGGCGAGCAGTACTTC.